The entry that follows covers one T cell receptor (beta chain) sequence. The antigen is undetermined. The table came from immunoSEQ multiplex PCR; TCRdb's copy has only in-frame clones and leaves some out. The repertoire holds around 210,000 clones, with about 95% as singletons. The record originates from a study of T cell responses to AZD1222 COVID-19 vaccine. Study results and limitations: Recipients of AZD1222 seropositive at baseline numbered only 5 to 7. Clonal diversity was possibly underestimated; the donors were predominantly white British and more often female.

Unmatched junction bases numbered 4, after V lost 5 bases and J lost 2 bases. The germline gives CDR1 SQVTM, CDR2 ANQGSEA. This CDR3 has 15 amino acids. The material was peripheral blood, obtained 28 days after the second dose of the MenACWY control vaccine. The clonotype originates from an adult who received the MenACWY meningococcal vaccine as a control. This rearrangement joins TRBV29-1 to TRBJ2-5, with 14 bases lining up with TRBD2. CDR3: CSVLGLAGDQETQYF. Written as DNA, the CDR3 is TGCAGCGTTCTGGGACTAGCGGGGGATCAAGAGACCCAGTACTTC.